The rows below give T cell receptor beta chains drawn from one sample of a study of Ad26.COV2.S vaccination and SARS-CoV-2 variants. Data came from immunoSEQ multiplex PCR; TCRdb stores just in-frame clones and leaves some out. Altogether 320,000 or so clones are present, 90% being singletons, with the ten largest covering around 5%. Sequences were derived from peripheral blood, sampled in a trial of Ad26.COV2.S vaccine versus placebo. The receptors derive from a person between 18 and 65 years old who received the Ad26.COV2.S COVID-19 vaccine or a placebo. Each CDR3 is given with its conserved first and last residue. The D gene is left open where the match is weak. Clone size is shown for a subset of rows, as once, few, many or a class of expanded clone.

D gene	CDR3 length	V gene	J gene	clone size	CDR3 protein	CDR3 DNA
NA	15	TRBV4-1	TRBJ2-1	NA	CASSQEGYVSGEQFF	TGCGCCAGCAGCCAAGAGGGTTATGTGAGCGGTGAGCAGTTCTTC
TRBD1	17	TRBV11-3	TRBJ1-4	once	CASSPGTGVGNSEKLFF	TGTGCCAGCAGCCCCGGGACAGGCGTGGGCAATTCGGAAAAACTGTTTTTT
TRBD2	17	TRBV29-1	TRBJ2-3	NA	CSYRGGGRAVSTDTQYF	TGCAGCTACCGAGGCGGCGGGAGGGCCGTTTCCACAGATACGCAGTATTTT
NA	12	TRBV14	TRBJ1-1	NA	CASSQQVDEAFF	TGTGCCAGCAGCCAACAAGTAGACGAAGCTTTCTTT
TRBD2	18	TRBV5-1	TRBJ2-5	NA	CASSRGLAGGPGRETQYF	TGCGCCAGCAGCCGGGGACTAGCGGGAGGGCCCGGCAGAGAGACCCAGTACTTC
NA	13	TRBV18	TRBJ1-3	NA	CASSPPGTDTIYF	TGTGCCAGCTCACCACCAGGGACGGACACCATATATTTT
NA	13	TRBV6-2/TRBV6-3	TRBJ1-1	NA	CASSLDKNTEAFF	TGTGCCAGCAGTTTGGACAAGAACACTGAAGCTTTCTTT
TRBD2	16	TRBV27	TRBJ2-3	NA	CASSLLAGGATDTQYF	TGTGCCAGCAGCCTGCTAGCGGGAGGAGCCACAGATACGCAGTATTTT
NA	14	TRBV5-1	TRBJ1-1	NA	CASSLPASGTEAFF	TGCGCCAGCAGCTTGCCAGCTTCGGGCACTGAAGCTTTCTTT
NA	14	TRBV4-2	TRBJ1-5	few	CASSQDGRNQPQHF	TGTGCCAGCAGCCAAGATGGCAGGAATCAGCCCCAGCATTTT
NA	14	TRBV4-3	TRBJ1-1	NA	CASSQGTGLTEAFF	TGCGCCAGCAGCCAAGGTACAGGGCTGACTGAAGCTTTCTTT
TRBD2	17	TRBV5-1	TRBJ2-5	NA	CASSPPVAGGIQETQYF	TGCGCCAGCAGCCCCCCCGTAGCGGGAGGAATCCAAGAGACCCAGTACTTC
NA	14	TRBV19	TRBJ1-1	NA	CASSNTGSNTEAFF	TGTGCCAGTAGTAATACAGGTTCGAACACTGAAGCTTTCTTT
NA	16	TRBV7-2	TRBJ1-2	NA	CASSLAVTGVNYGYTF	TGTGCCAGCAGCTTAGCGGTGACAGGAGTAAACTATGGCTACACCTTC
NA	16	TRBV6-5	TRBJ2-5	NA	CASSYLNYRGWETQYF	TGTGCCAGCAGTTACTTGAATTACCGGGGCTGGGAGACCCAGTACTTC
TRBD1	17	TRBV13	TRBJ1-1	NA	CASSLGVGRGRNTEAFF	TGTGCCAGCAGCTTAGGTGTGGGCAGGGGGCGGAACACTGAAGCTTTCTTT
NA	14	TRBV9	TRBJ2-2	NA	CASSVTPNTGELFF	TGTGCCAGCAGCGTAACCCCGAACACCGGGGAGCTGTTTTTT
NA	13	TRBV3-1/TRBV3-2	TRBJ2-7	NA	CASSQDLDYEQYF	TGTGCCAGCAGCCAAGATTTAGATTACGAGCAGTACTTC
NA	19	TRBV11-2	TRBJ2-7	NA	CASSLTSLHPGPRYYEQYF	TGTGCCAGCAGCTTAACGTCGCTCCATCCGGGACCGAGATACTACGAGCAGTACTTC
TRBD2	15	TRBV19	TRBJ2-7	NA	CASSISAGGSYEQYF	TGTGCCAGTAGTATATCGGCGGGGGGCTCCTACGAGCAGTACTTC
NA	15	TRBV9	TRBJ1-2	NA	CASSVGGGSNYGYTF	TGTGCCAGCAGCGTAGGAGGGGGGTCCAACTATGGCTACACCTTC
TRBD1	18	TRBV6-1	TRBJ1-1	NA	CASSEGTGKVGVNTEAFF	TGTGCCAGCAGTGAAGGGACAGGGAAGGTTGGGGTGAACACTGAAGCTTTCTTT
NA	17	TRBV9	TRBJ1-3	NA	CASSVATISGNGNTIYF	TGTGCCAGCAGCGTAGCTACGATATCCGGGAACGGAAACACCATATATTTT
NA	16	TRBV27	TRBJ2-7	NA	CASSRASAGMGGEQYF	TGTGCCAGCAGTAGGGCGTCTGCAGGAATGGGAGGCGAGCAGTACTTC
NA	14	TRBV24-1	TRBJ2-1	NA	CATSDSKTYNEQFF	TGTGCCACCAGTGATTCTAAGACCTACAATGAGCAGTTCTTC
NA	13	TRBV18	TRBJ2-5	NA	CASSPQGHETQYF	TGTGCCAGCTCACCACAGGGTCACGAGACCCAGTACTTC
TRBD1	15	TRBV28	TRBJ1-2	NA	CASSSPGTGNYGYTF	TGTGCCAGCAGTTCCCCAGGGACAGGGAACTATGGCTACACCTTC
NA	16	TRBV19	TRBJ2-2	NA	CASTTWGDPRTGELFF	TGTGCCAGTACCACCTGGGGGGACCCCCGGACCGGGGAGCTGTTTTTT
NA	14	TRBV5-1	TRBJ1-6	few	CASSFGQPNSPLHF	TGCGCCAGCAGCTTCGGACAGCCCAATTCACCCCTCCACTTT
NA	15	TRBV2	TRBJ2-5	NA	CASNKLAALQETQYF	TGTGCCAGCAACAAACTAGCCGCCCTCCAAGAGACCCAGTACTTC
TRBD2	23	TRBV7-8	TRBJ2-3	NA	CASSRPNTSLAGGIWIGTDTQYF	TGTGCCAGCAGCCGTCCAAACACTAGCCTAGCGGGGGGCATCTGGATAGGCACAGATACGCAGTATTTT
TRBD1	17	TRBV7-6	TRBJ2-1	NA	CASSHIGQGKSYNEQFF	TGTGCCAGCAGCCACATAGGACAGGGGAAGTCCTACAATGAGCAGTTCTTC
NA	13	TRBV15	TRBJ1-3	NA	CATSRVTGNTIYF	TGTGCCACCAGCAGAGTTACTGGAAACACCATATATTTT
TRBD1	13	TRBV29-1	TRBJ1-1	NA	CSVKGQHNTEAFF	TGCAGCGTAAAGGGACAGCATAACACTGAAGCTTTCTTT
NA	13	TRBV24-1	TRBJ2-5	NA	CATSDWAQETQYF	TGTGCCACCAGTGATTGGGCCCAGGAGACCCAGTACTTC
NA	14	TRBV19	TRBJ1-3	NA	CASSVQSSGNTIYF	TGTGCCAGTAGTGTTCAGAGCTCTGGAAACACCATATATTTT
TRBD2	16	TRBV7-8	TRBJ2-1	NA	CASRRGRLAGKNEQFF	TGTGCCAGCAGGAGGGGTAGGCTAGCGGGTAAGAATGAGCAGTTCTTC
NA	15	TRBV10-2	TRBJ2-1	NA	CASSERGRGHNEQFF	TGCGCCAGCAGTGAGAGAGGGCGGGGCCACAATGAGCAGTTCTTC
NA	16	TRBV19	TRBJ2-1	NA	CASSSPPGASYNEQFF	TGTGCCAGTAGTAGTCCGCCAGGGGCCAGCTACAATGAGCAGTTCTTC
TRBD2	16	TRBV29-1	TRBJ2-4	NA	CSVEDGREAQENIQYF	TGCAGCGTTGAAGATGGACGGGAGGCTCAGGAGAACATTCAGTACTTC
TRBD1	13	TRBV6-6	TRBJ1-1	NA	CASSTGMNTEAFF	TGTGCCAGTTCGACAGGGATGAACACTGAAGCTTTCTTT
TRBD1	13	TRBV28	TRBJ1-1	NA	CASSMDRGLGAFF	TGTGCCAGCAGCATGGACAGGGGGCTTGGAGCTTTCTTT
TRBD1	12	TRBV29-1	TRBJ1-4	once	CSVRQGREKLFF	TGCAGCGTTCGACAGGGGCGGGAAAAACTGTTTTTT
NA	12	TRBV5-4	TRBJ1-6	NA	CASSVDISPLHF	TGTGCCAGCAGCGTGGACATTTCACCCCTCCACTTT
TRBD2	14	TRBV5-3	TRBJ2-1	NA	CARDPTSVYNEQFF	TGTGCCAGGGACCCAACTAGCGTATACAATGAGCAGTTCTTC
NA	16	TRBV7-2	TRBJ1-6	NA	CASSLLHKTLGSPLHF	TGTGCCAGCAGCTTACTACATAAAACTCTGGGTTCACCCCTCCACTTT
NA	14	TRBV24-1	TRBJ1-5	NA	CATLDMGSNQPQHF	TGTGCCACGCTTGATATGGGAAGCAATCAGCCCCAGCATTTT
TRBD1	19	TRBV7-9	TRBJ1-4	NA	CASSLGSRQGPRTNEKLFF	TGTGCCAGCAGCTTAGGATCTAGACAGGGACCTCGCACTAATGAAAAACTGTTTTTT
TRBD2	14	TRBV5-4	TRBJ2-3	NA	CASSFTSGDDTQYF	TGTGCCAGCAGCTTTACTAGCGGAGACGATACGCAGTATTTT
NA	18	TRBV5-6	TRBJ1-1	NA	CASSQVVSGWAQDTEAFF	TGTGCCAGCAGCCAGGTCGTCTCAGGATGGGCTCAGGACACTGAAGCTTTCTTT
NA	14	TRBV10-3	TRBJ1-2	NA	CAISEGQGRYGYTF	TGTGCCATCAGTGAGGGGCAGGGAAGGTATGGCTACACCTTC
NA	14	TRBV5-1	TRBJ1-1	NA	CASRVGRSNTEAFF	TGCGCCAGCAGGGTAGGGAGGTCGAACACTGAAGCTTTCTTT
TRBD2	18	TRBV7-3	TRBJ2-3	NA	CASSLELAGGVTTDTQYF	TGTGCCAGCAGCTTAGAACTAGCGGGAGGGGTTACCACAGATACGCAGTATTTT
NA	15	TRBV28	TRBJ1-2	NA	CASSLWGRDGYGYTF	TGTGCCAGCAGTTTATGGGGCAGGGACGGCTATGGCTACACCTTC
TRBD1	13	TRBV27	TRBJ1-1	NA	CASSGGGQGWAFF	TGTGCCAGCAGTGGGGGAGGACAGGGATGGGCTTTCTTT
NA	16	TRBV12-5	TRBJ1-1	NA	CASGLVRQFEVVRAFF	TGTGCTAGTGGTTTGGTAAGACAGTTCGAAGTAGTTCGGGCTTTCTTT
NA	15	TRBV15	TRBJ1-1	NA	CATSRSGEGAFEAFF	TGTGCCACCAGCAGATCCGGGGAAGGGGCCTTCGAAGCTTTCTTT